A selection of T cell receptor beta chains follows, all from one sample in a study of cytomegalovirus exposure and HLA in healthy donors. Sequencing was performed with immunoSEQ multiplex PCR; in TCRdb, only in-frame clones are kept and a portion is missing. The sample includes about 160,000 clones, approximately 72% seen only once; the top ten take roughly 1.9%. Sequenced material: PBMCs. The receptors shown here come from a female donor in good health and CMV-seronegative. CDR3s include the opening cysteine and the closing phenylalanine or tryptophan. The D gene is left open where the match is weak. The size of a clone is reported for some rows only, either as once, few or many, or as a class for expanded clones.

15	TRBV19	NA	TRBJ1-1	NA	CASSLRTLKNTEAFF	TGTGCCAGTAGCCTTCGGACACTCAAGAACACTGAAGCTTTCTTT
12	TRBV5-1	NA	TRBJ2-1	NA	CASSLDSNEQFF	TGCGCCAGCAGCTTGGACTCTAATGAGCAGTTCTTC
14	TRBV5-1	NA	TRBJ2-5	NA	CASSLVASEETQYF	TGCGCCAGCAGCTTGGTGGCTAGCGAGGAGACCCAGTACTTC
14	TRBV10-1	NA	TRBJ1-5	many	CASSEGRGWQPQHF	TGCGCCAGCAGTGAAGGCAGGGGTTGGCAGCCCCAGCATTTT
15	TRBV9	TRBD1	TRBJ2-3	NA	CASSVAPQGELTQYF	TGTGCCAGCAGCGTAGCCCCACAGGGGGAGCTCACGCAGTATTTT
14	TRBV4-2	NA	TRBJ2-1	NA	CASSQEGLNNEQFF	TGTGCCAGCAGCCAAGAGGGCCTCAACAATGAGCAGTTCTTC
15	TRBV9	TRBD2	TRBJ2-1	few	CASSPGGASPHEQFF	TGTGCCAGCAGCCCGGGGGGGGCCAGTCCGCATGAGCAGTTCTTC
14	TRBV5-1	NA	TRBJ2-5	NA	CASSLQMYQETQYF	TGCGCCAGCAGCTTACAAATGTACCAAGAGACCCAGTACTTC
13	TRBV11-2	NA	TRBJ2-5	NA	CASSPGVAETQYF	TGTGCCAGCAGCCCAGGGGTAGCGGAGACCCAGTACTTC
16	TRBV5-1	NA	TRBJ2-2	few	CASSSIRQAGTGELFF	TGCGCCAGCAGCTCCATCAGACAGGCGGGCACCGGGGAGCTGTTTTTT
15	TRBV2	NA	TRBJ2-5	NA	CASSEMRGGLSTQYF	TGTGCCAGCAGTGAAATGAGGGGGGGCCTGTCGACCCAGTACTTC
15	TRBV5-1	NA	TRBJ2-1	NA	CASLGGPAGYNEQFF	TGCGCCAGCTTGGGGGGGCCAGCGGGGTACAATGAGCAGTTCTTC
13	TRBV7-9	NA	TRBJ2-7	NA	CASSLGGADEQYF	TGTGCCAGCAGCTTAGGTGGGGCAGACGAGCAGTACTTC
15	TRBV11-2	NA	TRBJ2-3	NA	CASSLEGGETDTQYF	TGTGCCAGCAGCTTAGAAGGGGGGGAGACAGATACGCAGTATTTT
13	TRBV5-6	NA	TRBJ2-5	NA	CASSLGEQETQYF	TGTGCCAGCAGCTTGGGGGAGCAAGAGACCCAGTACTTC
14	TRBV7-9	NA	TRBJ1-5	NA	CASSLSTENQPQHF	TGTGCCAGCAGCTTAAGTACAGAGAATCAGCCCCAGCATTTT
15	TRBV10-3	TRBD1	TRBJ1-1	NA	CAIRGTGAPNTEAFF	TGTGCCATCAGGGGGACAGGGGCCCCCAACACTGAAGCTTTCTTT
13	TRBV30	TRBD1	TRBJ2-7	NA	CAWSRGSPYEQYF	TGTGCCTGGAGCAGGGGGTCACCCTACGAGCAGTACTTC
13	TRBV19	NA	TRBJ1-2	NA	CASSIIGVGGYTF	TGTGCCAGTAGTATAATCGGGGTTGGAGGCTACACCTTC
15	TRBV7-3	TRBD1	TRBJ2-1	NA	CASSLIGQGYNEQFF	TGTGCCAGCAGCTTAATTGGACAGGGCTACAATGAGCAGTTCTTC
15	TRBV7-9	TRBD2	TRBJ2-1	once	CASSRSGGAYNEQFF	TGTGCCAGCAGCCGGAGCGGGGGGGCTTACAATGAGCAGTTCTTC
15	TRBV4-1	NA	TRBJ1-2	NA	CASSQSPSANYGYTF	TGCGCCAGCAGCCAAAGTCCCAGTGCTAACTATGGCTACACCTTC
15	TRBV5-1	TRBD2	TRBJ2-1	once	CASSLGSSGGNEQFF	TGCGCCAGCAGCTTGGGCTCTAGCGGGGGCAATGAGCAGTTCTTC
16	TRBV9	TRBD1	TRBJ1-4	NA	CASTSGDRGLNEKLFF	TGTGCCAGCACCTCAGGGGACAGGGGGCTTAATGAAAAACTGTTTTTT
14	TRBV7-3	TRBD1	TRBJ1-2	NA	CASSPTGQGVGYTF	TGTGCCAGCAGCCCGACTGGACAGGGGGTCGGCTACACCTTC